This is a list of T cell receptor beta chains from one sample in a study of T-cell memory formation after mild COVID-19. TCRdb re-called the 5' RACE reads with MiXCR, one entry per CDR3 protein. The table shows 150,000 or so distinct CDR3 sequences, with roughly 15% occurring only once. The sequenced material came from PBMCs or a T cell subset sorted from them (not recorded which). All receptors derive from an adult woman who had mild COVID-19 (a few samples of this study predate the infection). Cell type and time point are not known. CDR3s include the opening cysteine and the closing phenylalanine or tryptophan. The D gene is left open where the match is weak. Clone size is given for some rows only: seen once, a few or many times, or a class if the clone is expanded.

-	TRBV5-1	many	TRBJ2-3	TGCGCCAGCAGCTTGGAGGGGGATACGCAGTATTTT	CASSLEGDTQYF
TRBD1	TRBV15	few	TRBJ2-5	TGTGCCACCAGCAGAGGGGACAGGGGTCAAGAGACCCAGTACTTC	CATSRGDRGQETQYF
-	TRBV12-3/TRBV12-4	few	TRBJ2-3	TGTGCCACCAGTATGGGCGGAAATACAGATACGCAGTATTTT	CATSMGGNTDTQYF
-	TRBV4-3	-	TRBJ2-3	TGCGCCAGCAGCCAAGCCCCGGGAGATACGCAGTATTTT	CASSQAPGDTQYF
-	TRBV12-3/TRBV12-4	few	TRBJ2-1	TGTGCCAGCAGTATACAGGGACCCTACAATGAGCAGTTCTTC	CASSIQGPYNEQFF
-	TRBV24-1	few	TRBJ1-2	TGTGCCACCAGCGGGACACCTACTAACTATGGCTACACCTTC	CATSGTPTNYGYTF
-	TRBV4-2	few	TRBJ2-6	TGTGCCAGCGGCCCGGGCGGGGCCAACGTCCTGACTTTC	CASGPGGANVLTF
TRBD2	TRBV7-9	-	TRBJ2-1	TGTGCCAGCAGCCAACCGGGACTAGCGGGAGGTTGGCAGTTCTTC	CASSQPGLAGGWQFF
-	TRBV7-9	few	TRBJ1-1	TGTGCCAGCAGCTTAAGGACAGCTGAAGCTTTCTTT	CASSLRTAEAFF
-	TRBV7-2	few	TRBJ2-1	TGTGCCAGCAGCTTAGTTATGAGCAATGAGCAGTTCTTC	CASSLVMSNEQFF
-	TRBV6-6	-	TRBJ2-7	TGTGCCAGCAGAGCCCCCGGGACCGGGCCAGGGGAGCAGTACTTC	CASRAPGTGPGEQYF
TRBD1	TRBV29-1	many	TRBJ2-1	TGCAGCGTTGTAGGGACAGGGACGGTCAATGAGCAGTTCTTC	CSVVGTGTVNEQFF
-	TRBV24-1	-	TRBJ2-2	TGTGCCACCAGTGAGCCAACAGGGTCGAACACCGGGGAGCTGTTTTTT	CATSEPTGSNTGELFF
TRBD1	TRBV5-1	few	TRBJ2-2	TGCGCCAGCAGCTCCCGGGACAGCCCCGACACCGGGGAGCTGTTTTTT	CASSSRDSPDTGELFF
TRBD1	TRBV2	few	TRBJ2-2	TGTGCCAGCAGTCTGACAGGGATCACCGGGGAGCTGTTTTTT	CASSLTGITGELFF
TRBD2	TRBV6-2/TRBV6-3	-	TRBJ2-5	TGTGCCAGTAGCGGGAGGAGGCGGGAGACCCAGTACTTC	CASSGRRRETQYF
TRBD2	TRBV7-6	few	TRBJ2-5	TGTGCCAGCGTGGAGCAGGGAGGGCAAGAGACCCAGTACTTC	CASVEQGGQETQYF
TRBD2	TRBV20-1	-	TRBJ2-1	TGCAGTGGGACTAGCGATCGGAATGAGCAGTTCTTC	CSGTSDRNEQFF
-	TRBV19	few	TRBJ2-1	TGTGCCAGTAGTATAGGAGGGGTCCAAACAAATGAGCAGTTCTTC	CASSIGGVQTNEQFF
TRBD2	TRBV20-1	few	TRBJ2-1	TGCAGTGCCGTAACTAGCGGGAGAGGTGATGAGCAGTTCTTC	CSAVTSGRGDEQFF
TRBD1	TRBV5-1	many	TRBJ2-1	TGCGCCAGCAGGGACAGGGGGGACAATGAGCAGTTCTTC	CASRDRGDNEQFF
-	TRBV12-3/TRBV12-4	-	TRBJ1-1	TGTGCCAGCAGTGCGGGGGGGGGACTGAAGCTTTTCTTT	CASSAGGGLKLFF
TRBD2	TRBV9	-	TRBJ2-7	TGTGCCAGCAGCGTCACTAGCGGGGTAACCTACGAGCAGTACTTC	CASSVTSGVTYEQYF
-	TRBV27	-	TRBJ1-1	TGTGCCAGCAGCCCTTTGCGGTATTCCAGGGTGAAGAACACTGAAGCTTTCTTT	CASSPLRYSRVKNTEAFF
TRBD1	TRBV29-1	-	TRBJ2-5	TGCAGCGTTGATTCGAGCGGGGACAGGGGGCGGACCCAGTACTTC	CSVDSSGDRGRTQYF
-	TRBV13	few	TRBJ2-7	TGTGCCAGCAGCTTAGTGAGGGGCAGCGAGCAGTACTTC	CASSLVRGSEQYF
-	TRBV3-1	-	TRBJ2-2	TGTGCCAGCAGCCAGACACTAGCCAACACCGGGGAGCTGTTTTTT	CASSQTLANTGELFF
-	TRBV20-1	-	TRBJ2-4	TGCAGTGCTAGAGAAGCCCCACATGTCGGGGCCAAAAACATTCAGTACTTC	CSAREAPHVGAKNIQYF
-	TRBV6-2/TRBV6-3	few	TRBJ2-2	TGTGCCAGCAGTTACGGCTGGGCGAACACCGGGGAGCTGTTTTTT	CASSYGWANTGELFF
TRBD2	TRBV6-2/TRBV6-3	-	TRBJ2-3	TGTGCCAGCAGGGGACTAGCGGGGGTAAGCACAGATACGCAGTATTTT	CASRGLAGVSTDTQYF
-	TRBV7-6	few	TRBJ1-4	TGTGCCAGCAGTTCAGGGGAGGGAAATGAAAAACTGTTTTTT	CASSSGEGNEKLFF
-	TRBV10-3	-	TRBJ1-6	TGTGCCATCAGTGAGTCACAGGGTCTGAGGAATTCACCCCTCCACTTT	CAISESQGLRNSPLHF
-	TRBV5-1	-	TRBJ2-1	TGCGCCAGCAGCTTGGGTGGGGCGGCGAATGAGCAGTTCTTC	CASSLGGAANEQFF
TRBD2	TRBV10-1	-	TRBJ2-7	TGCGCCAGCAGTGTAAGCGGGGGACCGAACTACGAGCAGTACTTC	CASSVSGGPNYEQYF
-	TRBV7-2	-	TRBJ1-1	TGTGCCAGCAGCTTAGTGGCAGGGCGGAACACTGAAGCTTTCTTT	CASSLVAGRNTEAFF
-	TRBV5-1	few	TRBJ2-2	TGCGCCAGCAGCTTCGGGGGTGTGGACACCGGGGAGCTGTTTTTT	CASSFGGVDTGELFF
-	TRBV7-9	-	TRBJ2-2	TGTGCCAGCAGCCCAAAAGGGACGCCGAACACCGGGGAGCTGTTTTTT	CASSPKGTPNTGELFF
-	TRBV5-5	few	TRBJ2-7	TGTGCCAGCAGCCCACTCGGCCGCTACTACGAGCAGTACTTC	CASSPLGRYYEQYF
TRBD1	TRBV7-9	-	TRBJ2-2	TGTGCCAGCAGCATTAACCGGGACAGGTCCCCCGGGGAGCTGTTTTTT	CASSINRDRSPGELFF
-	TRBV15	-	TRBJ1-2	TGTGCCACCAGCAGAGATTCAACCTATGGCTACACCTTC	CATSRDSTYGYTF
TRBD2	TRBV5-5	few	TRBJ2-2	TGTGCCAGCAGCTTAGCTAGCGGGGGGGCCCGAACCGGGGAGCTGTTTTTT	CASSLASGGARTGELFF
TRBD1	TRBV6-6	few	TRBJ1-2	TGTGCCAGCAGTTACTCGACAGGGGGCCCCTTGGGCTACACCTTC	CASSYSTGGPLGYTF
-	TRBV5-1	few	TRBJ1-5	TGCGCCAGCAGCTTGGGAGTTACAGGGACTCAGCCCCAGCATTTT	CASSLGVTGTQPQHF
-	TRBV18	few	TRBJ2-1	TGTGCCAGCTCAATAGGGGGGACGTACAATGAGCAGTTCTTC	CASSIGGTYNEQFF
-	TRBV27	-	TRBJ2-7	TGTGCCAGCAGTTTATATGGAGCTGGGTACGAGCAGTACTTC	CASSLYGAGYEQYF
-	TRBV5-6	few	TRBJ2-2	TGTGCCAGCAGCTTGGTACGCCTAGTACCCGGGGAGCTGTTTTTT	CASSLVRLVPGELFF
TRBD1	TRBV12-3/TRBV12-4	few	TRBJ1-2	TGTGCCAGCAGTTTGGACAGGGGGAAGAGTGGCTACACCTTC	CASSLDRGKSGYTF
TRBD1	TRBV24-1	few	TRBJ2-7	TGTGCCACCAGTGATGGGGACAGCAGAAATTACGAGCAGTACTTC	CATSDGDSRNYEQYF
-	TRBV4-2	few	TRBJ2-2	TGTGCCAGCAGCCAAGGGGTAGGAAACACCGGGGAGCTGTTTTTT	CASSQGVGNTGELFF
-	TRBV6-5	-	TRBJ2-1	TGTGCCAGCAGAGCTAGCGTCAACTCCTACAATGAGCAGTTCTTC	CASRASVNSYNEQFF
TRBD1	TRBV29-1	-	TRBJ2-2	TGCAGCGTACGGACAGGGGAGCACGGGGAGCTGTTTTTT	CSVRTGEHGELFF
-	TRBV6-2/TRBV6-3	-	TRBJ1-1	TGTGCCAGCAGTTATGAGGGTAACACTGAAGCTTTCTTT	CASSYEGNTEAFF
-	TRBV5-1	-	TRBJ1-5	TGCGCCAGCAGTCCACAGGGCCTCAACAATCAGCCCCAGCATTTT	CASSPQGLNNQPQHF
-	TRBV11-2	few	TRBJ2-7	TGTGCCAGCAGCTCCCCCCTAGCGCTCTCCTACGAGCAGTACTTC	CASSSPLALSYEQYF
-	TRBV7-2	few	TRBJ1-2	TGTGCCAGCAGCTTAGGGGGGATACCCTATGGCTACACCTTC	CASSLGGIPYGYTF
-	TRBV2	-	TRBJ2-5	TGTGCCAGCATGAAGTCCTTTGAGACCCAGTACTTC	CASMKSFETQYF
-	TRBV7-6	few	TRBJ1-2	TGTGCCAGCAGCTCGATATCAGGTCTTAACTATGGCTACACCTTC	CASSSISGLNYGYTF
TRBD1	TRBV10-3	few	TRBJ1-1	TGTGCCATCAGTGGTTGGATCCCGGGACAGGTGAACACTGAAGCTTTCTTT	CAISGWIPGQVNTEAFF
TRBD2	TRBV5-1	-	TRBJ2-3	TGCGCCAGCAGCTTGGTACTAGCGGAGACGGGCAGCACAGATACGCAGTATTTT	CASSLVLAETGSTDTQYF
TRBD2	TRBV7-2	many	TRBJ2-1	TGTGCCAGCAGCCCCTCGGCTCGCGGGAGGGTGGTTGAGCAGTTCTTC	CASSPSARGRVVEQFF